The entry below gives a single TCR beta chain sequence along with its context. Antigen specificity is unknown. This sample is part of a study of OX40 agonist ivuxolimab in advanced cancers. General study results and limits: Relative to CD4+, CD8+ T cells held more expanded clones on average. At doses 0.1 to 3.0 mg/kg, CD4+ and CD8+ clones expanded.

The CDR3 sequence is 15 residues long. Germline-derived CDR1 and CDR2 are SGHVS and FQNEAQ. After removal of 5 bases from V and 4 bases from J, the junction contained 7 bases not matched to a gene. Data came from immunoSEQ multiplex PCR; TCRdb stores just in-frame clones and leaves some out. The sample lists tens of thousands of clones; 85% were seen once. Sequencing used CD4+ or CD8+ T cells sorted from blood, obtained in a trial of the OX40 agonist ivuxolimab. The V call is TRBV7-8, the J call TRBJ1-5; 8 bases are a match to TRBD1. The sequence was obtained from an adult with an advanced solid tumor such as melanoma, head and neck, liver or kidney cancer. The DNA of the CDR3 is TGTGCCAGCAGCAGCAGGACAGGGCAGAATCAGCCCCAGCATTTT. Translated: CASSSRTGQNQPQHF.